This T cell receptor (beta chain) stems from a study of post-analysis software for immune sequencing data. Across the study: Relapsing-remitting, secondary progressive and progressive-relapsing multiple sclerosis courses were included.

V lost 3 bases, J lost 11 bases, and 13 bases lay in between. The CDR3 consists of 12 residues. To note about this clonotype: The antigen remains undetermined.

Findings and caveats of the study: Patients with multiple sclerosis recorded significantly lower normalized Chao1 diversity than controls, the study found. Samples prepared in the same batch strongly co-clustered by F measure. Higher frequency in patients than in controls was seen for five TRBV segments, with TRBV5-6, TRBV5-1 and TRBV20-1 among them.

The library was made from cDNA and included unique molecular identifiers. Around 450,000 cDNA molecules were recovered from an input of about 1 to 10 million T cells. TCRdb reprocessed the PCR reads with MiXCR, giving one entry per CDR3 protein. The repertoire holds hundreds of thousands of distinct CDR3 sequences, with nearly 45% as singletons. This receptor was taken from a girl aged 5-17 years with multiple sclerosis. The chain uses TRBV12-3 or TRBV12-4 and TRBJ1-1; D is uncertain. The sequenced sample was blood. The CDR3 loop is CASSFIRLDAFF. In DNA form, the CDR3 reads TGTGCCAGCAGTTTCATCCGACTCGACGCTTTCTTT.